This T cell receptor (beta chain) appears in the sequencing data of a study of T cells after yellow fever vaccination. Study-wide context: For low cell numbers, libraries were made with SMART-Seq v4 Ultra Low Input.

This clonotype was detected many times. TCRdb reprocessed the 5' RACE reads with MiXCR, giving one entry per CDR3 protein. The repertoire holds some 68,000 distinct CDR3 sequences, just over 6.5% seen once, with under 45% in the top ten. The V gene's germline CDR1 is SNHLY and CDR2 FYNNEI. This CDR3 has 14 amino acids. V lost 6 bases, J lost 5 bases, and 8 bases stayed unmatched. V gene TRBV2 combines with J gene TRBJ2-3, with 7 bases fitting TRBD1. The specimen comprised CD8+ T cells sorted from PBMCs, sampled about 49 days after the first yellow fever vaccination. This TCR came from a man aged 18 to 35 who received the YFV17D yellow fever vaccine. The CDR3: CASRPQGLGDTQYF. CDR3 in DNA: TGTGCCAGCAGACCACAGGGGCTGGGAGATACGCAGTATTTT.